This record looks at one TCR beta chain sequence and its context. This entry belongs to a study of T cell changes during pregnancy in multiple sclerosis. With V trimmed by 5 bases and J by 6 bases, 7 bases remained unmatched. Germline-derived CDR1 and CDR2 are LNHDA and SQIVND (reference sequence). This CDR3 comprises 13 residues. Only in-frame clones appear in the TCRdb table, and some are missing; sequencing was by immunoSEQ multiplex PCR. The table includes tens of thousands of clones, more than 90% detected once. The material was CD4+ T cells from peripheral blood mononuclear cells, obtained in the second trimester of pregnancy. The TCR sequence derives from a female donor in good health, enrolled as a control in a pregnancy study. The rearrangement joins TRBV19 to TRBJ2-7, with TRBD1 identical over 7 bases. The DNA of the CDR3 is TGTGCCAGTAGTTCGGGACAGAAACTCGAGCAGTACTTC. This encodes CASSSGQKLEQYF.